These 11 T cell receptor beta chains originate from one sample sequenced in a study of T cell repertoires in cytomegalovirus infection. Using its own MiXCR run on the reads, TCRdb lists one record per CDR3 protein. The repertoire consists of over 55,000 distinct CDR3 sequences, with 20% to 25% occurring once and the leading ten covering 65% to 75%. The antigens of these receptors remain unknown. The material was CD8+ T cells from cultured PBMCs, obtained from culture after CMV antigen stimulation. Source of these receptors: a human donor in good health (CMV status not recorded). Some clones in this sample may be carry-over from other donors' samples.

V and J are TRBV7-2 and TRBJ1-5, with D unclear. V dropped 0 bases and J dropped 8 bases, with 5 bases sitting between them. The CDR3 is 12 amino acids. Germline-derived CDR1 and CDR2 are SGHTA and FQGNSA. CDR3 nucleotides: TGTGCCAGCAGCTTAGCCGGGAAGCCCCAGCATTTT. Its translation is CASSLAGKPQHF. Looking up the rest from reference TRBV7-2 and TRBJ1-5 gives the full variable domain: GAGVSQSPSNKVTEKGKDVELRCDPISGHTALYWYRQSLGQGLEFLIYFQGNSAPDKSGLPSDRFSAERTGGSVSTLTIQRTQQEDSAVYLCASSLAGKPQHFGDGTRLSIL.

The CDR3 is CASRDNFSYEQYF. The CDR3 region has the DNA TGTGCCAGCAGGGACAATTTCTCGTACGAGCAGTACTTC. The V gene is TRBV7-9, the J gene TRBJ2-7; tentative D call: TRBD1 (5 bases). CDR1 is SEHNR and CDR2 is FQNEAQ in the germline V gene (reference sequence). CDR3 length equals 13 residues. Trimming removed 6 bases from V and 4 bases from J, with 13 bases in between.

This clonotype has just a few counts. The DNA for the CDR3 is TGTGCCAGCAGCCTGACAGTTTCGGACGAGCAGTACTTC. This encodes CASSLTVSDEQYF. The rearrangement links TRBV7-9 to TRBJ2-7; maybe TRBD1 (5 bases). The CDR3 contains 13 residues. Trimming removed 5 bases at V and 5 bases at J, with 13 bases between. CDR1 and CDR2 from the germline V gene are SEHNR and FQNEAQ (reference sequence).

V is TRBV6-1 and J is TRBJ1-5, with TRBD1 identical over 7 bases. There are 13 residues in the CDR3. Trimming took 4 bases from V and 7 from J; bases not matched to a gene: 4. Germline CDR1 reads MNHNS; CDR2 reads SASEGT. The CDR3 loop is CASSGQGRQPQHF. Written as DNA, the CDR3 is TGTGCCAGCAGTGGACAGGGTCGGCAGCCCCAGCATTTT.

This clonotype occurred a few times. The chain couples TRBV12-3 or TRBV12-4 to TRBJ1-1; tentatively, D is TRBD1 (5 bases). The CDR3 is 12 amino acids. V lost 7 bases and J lost 5, with 11 bases in between. The CDR3 nucleotides are TGTGCCAGCATCCAGGGTCTGACTGAAGCTTTCTTT. It translates to CASIQGLTEAFF.

V gene TRBV29-1 combines with J gene TRBJ1-2, with a weak D call TRBD1 (6 bases). Germline-derived CDR1 and CDR2 are SQVTM and ANQGSEA. The ends were cut back, 6 bases at V and 6 bases at J, with 14 bases in the middle. The CDR3 totals 12 residues. The CDR3, as DNA: TGCAGCGTAGACACAGGGAGTGATGGCTACACCTTC. Its protein product is CSVDTGSDGYTF.

This clonotype was seen more than once but under ten times. One base away lies a much larger clone, so this may be a sequencing read error. The chain uses TRBV7-9 and TRBJ1-2; D not certain. From germline, CDR1 is SEHNR and CDR2 FQNEAQ (reference sequence). CDR3 length equals 12 residues. CDR3: CARSLAGRGYTF. CDR3 nucleotide sequence: TGTGCCAGAAGCTTAGCGGGAAGGGGCTACACCTTC.

This rearrangement joins TRBV7-9 to TRBJ2-1; 9 nucleotides agree with TRBD1. J gave up 8 bases and V 4 bases, and 12 bases lay outside the gene matches. Germline V lookup: CDR1 SEHNR, CDR2 FQNEAQ (reference sequence). The CDR3 covers 16 residues. CDR3 bases: TGTGCCAGCAGCTCGAACCGGGACAGGGCGAAGGATGAGCAGTTCTTC. Protein sequence: CASSSNRDRAKDEQFF.

V and J are TRBV29-1 and TRBJ2-1; D possibly corresponds to TRBD1 (5 bases). The CDR3 sequence is 14 residues long. Looked up from germline, CDR1 is SQVTM and CDR2 is ANQGSEA. Deletions cut 7 bases from V and 8 bases from J, with 21 bases between. CDR3: CSAQGADLWDEQFF. CDR3 in DNA: TGCAGCGCCCAAGGGGCAGACCTCTGGGATGAGCAGTTCTTC.

The sample holds a few counts of this clonotype. The rearrangement joins TRBV4-1 to TRBJ2-7; D remains unclear. The germline gives CDR1 MGHRA, CDR2 YSYEKL. This CDR3 has 12 amino acids. The germline V and J ends were trimmed by 8 bases and 5 bases, with 13 bases remaining between them. CDR3 in DNA: TGCGCCAGCGGAGACGGGTCGGACGAGCAGTACTTC. It specifies CASGDGSDEQYF.

The table lists this clonotype with many counts. The V and J genes are TRBV24-1 and TRBJ2-7; tentative D call: TRBD1 (6 bases). The length of the CDR3 is 15 residues. V was shortened by 6 bases and J by 1 base, with 15 bases between the two germline ends. CDR1 KGHDR and CDR2 SFDVKD come from the germline V gene. Written as DNA, the CDR3 is TGTGCCACCAGTTCTAACAGGGACGGGTCCTACGAGCAGTACTTC. As protein: CATSSNRDGSYEQYF.